This TCR beta chain was obtained from a study of cytomegalovirus exposure and HLA in healthy donors. Study at large: There were fewer than 130 million unique TCR beta sequences, drawn from approximately 180 million T cells, in an earlier analysis. Study-wide results and limits: When a later analysis compared HLA-associated TCR beta chains with equally common others, the HLA-associated chains turned out to be more clonally expanded and to have lower generation probabilities. A later analysis reportedly found fewer N-insertions in an Asian-associated ancestry cluster than the approximately 700-donor mean.

Germline V CDR1 and CDR2: SGHDT, YYEEEE. The CDR3 loop spans 15 amino acids. Trimming took 4 bases from V and 4 from J; bases not matched to a gene: 5. PCR was performed using 60 Vbeta and 13 Jbeta primers. Libraries were prepared by immunoSEQ multiplex PCR; TCRdb keeps only in-frame clonotypes and omits some of them. Reported are around 60,000 clones; the ten largest clones contain roughly 4%. A note on this clone: The target antigen is unknown.

The specimen was PBMCs. J is TRBJ2-1 and V is TRBV5-6; 10 nucleotides line up with TRBD2. The TCR comes from a young woman in good health and CMV-seronegative. The CDR3: CASSPGTSEYNEQFF. In DNA, the CDR3 is TGTGCCAGCAGCCCCGGGACTAGCGAGTACAATGAGCAGTTCTTC. The full variable domain, its missing parts supplied by reference TRBV5-6 and TRBJ2-1, is DAGVTQSPTHLIKTRGQQVTLRCSPKSGHDTVSWYQQALGQGPQFIFQYYEEEERQRGNFPDRFSGHQFPNYSSELNVNALLLGDSALYLCASSPGTSEYNEQFFGPGTRLTVL.